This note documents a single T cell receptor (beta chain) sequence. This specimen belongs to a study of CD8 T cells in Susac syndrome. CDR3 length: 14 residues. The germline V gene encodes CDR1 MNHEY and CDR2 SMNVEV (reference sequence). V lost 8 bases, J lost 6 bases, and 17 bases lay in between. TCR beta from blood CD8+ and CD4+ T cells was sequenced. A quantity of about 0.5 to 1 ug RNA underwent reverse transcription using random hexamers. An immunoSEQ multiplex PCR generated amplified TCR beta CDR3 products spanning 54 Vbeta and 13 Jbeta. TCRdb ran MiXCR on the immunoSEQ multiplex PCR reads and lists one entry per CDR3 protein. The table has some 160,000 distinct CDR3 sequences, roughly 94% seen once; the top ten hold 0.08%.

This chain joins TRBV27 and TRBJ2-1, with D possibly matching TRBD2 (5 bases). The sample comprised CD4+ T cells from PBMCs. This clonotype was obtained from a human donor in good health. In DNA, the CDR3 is TGTGCCAGCGCATCACCCGGGATCCTCAATGAGCAGTTCTTC. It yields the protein CASASPGILNEQFF.